This T cell receptor (beta chain) is drawn from a study of blood T cell repertoires in COVID-19. Study at large: Recovered participants had two consecutive negative NP/OP PCR tests, healthcare professional clearance, or symptom resolution. Some COVID-19 samples were acute and others convalescent; all came from the United States, Italy and Spain. The cDNA or gDNA used as material had been derived from T cells, B-cell-depleted T cells, or PBMCs.

Those enrolled, adults aged roughly 18 to 90 years, came from about two dozen US areas. This clone was seen a single time. The data were produced by immunoSEQ multiplex PCR, yet TCRdb's version contains in-frame clones alone and is incomplete. This table holds fewer than 250,000 clones, 80% to 90% found once. Trimming removed 7 bases at V and 3 bases at J, with 18 bases between. The CDR3 is 15 residues long. Germline V gene lookup returns CDR1 SGHVS and CDR2 FNYEAQ. The rearrangement links TRBV7-6 to TRBJ1-1; maybe TRBD1 (6 bases). Material: PBMCs or T cells enriched from blood (not recorded which). This clonotype was sampled from a man younger than 40 in a cohort exposed to, infected with or recovered from COVID-19 (not recorded which). CDR3 bases: TGTGCCAGCACCCCCCCCAACAGGGAAGACACTGAAGCTTTCTTT. Protein: CASTPPNREDTEAFF.